One and the same sample provided the 21 T cell receptor beta chains below, sequenced in a study of metastatic and nonmetastatic thyroid tumors. TCRdb re-called clones from the PCR reads using MiXCR. The sample has approximately 40,000 clones, roughly half seen once. Among the patients, none had received any treatment before thyroid surgery. The specimen sequenced was tumor tissue. These receptors originate from a male donor with papillary thyroid cancer or a benign thyroid nodule (not recorded which). Some clones in this sample may be carry-over from other donors' samples.

This clone is deemed medium-sized (0.01 to 0.1%). The chain combines TRBV4-1 with TRBJ2-1, with 8 bases matching TRBD1. Germline CDR1 is MGHRA and CDR2 is YSYEKL. The ends lost 2 bases at V and 8 bases at J; junction bases unmatched: 8. There are 15 residues in the CDR3. CDR3 region: CASSQMDRVEHEQFF. The CDR3 DNA is TGCGCCAGCAGCCAAATGGACAGGGTTGAGCATGAGCAGTTCTTC.

The chain recombines TRBV28 with TRBJ1-1; D not resolved. Trimming took off 4 bases at V and 2 bases at J, with 11 bases between the two ends. Looked up from germline, CDR1 is MDHEN and CDR2 is SYDVKM. The CDR3 contains 14 residues. The chain's CDR3 is CASSSFGRNTEAFF. CDR3 sequence (DNA): TGTGCCAGCAGTTCCTTCGGGCGCAACACTGAAGCTTTCTTT.

A few counts support this clone. The gene calls are TRBV4-1 and TRBJ2-2, with a possible D match to TRBD2 (6 bases). This CDR3 contains 17 residues. Germline CDR1 is MGHRA and CDR2 is YSYEKL. The V end was cut by 1 base, the J end by 0 bases, with 12 bases between. CDR3 in amino acids: CASSQAAEGSNTGELFF. In DNA form, the CDR3 reads TGCGCCAGCAGCCAAGCGGCGGAGGGCTCGAACACCGGGGAGCTGTTTTTT.

This clone is labeled as medium-sized. The rearrangement joins TRBV5-1 to TRBJ2-7; tentatively, D is TRBD2 (5 bases). The V gene's germline CDR1 is SGHRS and CDR2 YFSETQ. Trimming cost V 1 base and J 2 bases, with 16 bases left between them. This CDR3 has 16 amino acids. The CDR3 reads CASSLSSGRPTYEQYF. The CDR3 DNA is TGCGCCAGCAGCTTGTCGAGCGGCCGCCCGACCTACGAGCAGTACTTC.

This clone was observed a handful of times. V is TRBV7-9 and J is TRBJ1-2, with a weak D call TRBD1 (5 bases). Germline lookup yields CDR1 SEHNR and CDR2 FQNEAQ (reference sequence). V was shortened by 0 bases and J by 8 bases, with 7 bases between the two germline ends. The CDR3 has 12 amino acids. The CDR3 DNA reads as TGTGCCAGCAGCTTAGCGGGGGAGGGCTACACCTTC. Amino acid sequence: CASSLAGEGYTF. Looking up the rest from reference TRBV7-9 and TRBJ1-2 gives the full variable domain: DTGVSQNPRHKITKRGQNVTFRCDPISEHNRLYWYRQTLGQGPEFLTYFQNEAQLEKSRLLSDRFSAERPKGSFSTLEIQRTEQGDSAMYLCASSLAGEGYTFGSGTRLTVV.

The chain employs TRBV4-2 and TRBJ2-1; D gene unclear. CDR1 LGHNA and CDR2 YNFKEQ come from the germline V gene. V was trimmed by 2 bases and J by 1 base, leaving 3 bases between them. CDR3 size: 13 residues. CDR3 bases: TGTGCCAGCAGCCAAATGTCCTACAATGAGCAGTTCTTC. Translation: CASSQMSYNEQFF.

This clone was detected a few times. The chain joins TRBV5-4 to TRBJ2-5, with D possibly being TRBD2 (5 bases). This CDR3 comprises 17 residues. The germline V gene has CDR1 SGHNT and CDR2 YYREEE (reference sequence). Trimming stripped 4 bases from V and 5 bases from J, with 24 bases between. This CDR3 reads CASSHRGGAALGETQYF. CDR3 in DNA: TGTGCCAGCAGCCACCGGGGTGGAGCGGCCCTAGGTGAGACCCAGTACTTC.

This clone has a single count. V gene TRBV20-1 combines with J gene TRBJ2-7, with D maybe TRBD2 (5 bases). CDR1 is DFQATT, CDR2 SNEGSKA, per germline (reference sequence). With 2 bases removed from V and 4 bases from J, the gap between germline ends came to 12 bases. The CDR3 is 13 residues long. The CDR3 is CSARSSSNYEQYF. The CDR3 DNA sequence: TGCAGTGCTAGATCGTCTAGCAATTACGAGCAGTACTTC.

The gene calls are TRBV6-4 and TRBJ2-1; 9 bases line up with TRBD2. Germline assignment: CDR1 MRHNA and CDR2 SNTAGT. This CDR3 comprises 14 residues. After removal of 3 bases from V and 3 bases from J, the junction contained 0 bases not matched to a gene. This CDR3 reads CASSEREGYNEQFF. CDR3 nucleotides: TGTGCCAGCAGTGAGCGGGAGGGCTACAATGAGCAGTTCTTC.

As concerns this clone: Within the sample, other DNA sequences also encode this same CDR3. The gene calls are TRBV30 and TRBJ2-7; TRBD1 agrees at 7 bases. Unmatched junction bases numbered 4, after V lost 0 bases and J lost 2 bases. The length of the CDR3 is 14 residues. Germline CDR1 reads GTSNPN; CDR2 reads SVGIG (reference sequence). CDR3 coding DNA: TGTGCCTGGAGTGTAAGTGGGACAGCCTACGAGCAGTACTTC. Its translation is CAWSVSGTAYEQYF.

This clone was counted a few times. The V call is TRBV11-2, the J call TRBJ1-5; maybe TRBD1 (5 bases). Trimming took off 5 bases at V and 2 bases at J, with 13 bases between the two ends. The CDR3 covers 15 residues. CDR1 and CDR2 from the germline V gene are SGHAT and FQNNGV. CDR3 in DNA: TGTGCCAGCAGCCCAGACTCGGGGGGCAATCAGCCCCAGCATTTT. Protein: CASSPDSGGNQPQHF.

Here the CDR3 reads CASSLTVGTGEGYTF. DNA of the CDR3: TGTGCCAGCAGCTTAACGGTGGGGACAGGCGAGGGCTACACCTTC. The chain is built from TRBV7-3 and TRBJ1-2; 8 nucleotides align to TRBD1. Germline-derived CDR1 and CDR2 are SGHTA and FQGTGA. V lost 0 bases, J lost 8 bases, and 8 bases stayed unmatched. This CDR3 region has 15 residues.

This clone was counted only a few times. The rearrangement joins TRBV6-1 to TRBJ2-1; 9 positions agree with TRBD1. Per the germline V gene, CDR1 is MNHNS and CDR2 is SASEGT. The trim removed 5 bases at V and 4 bases at J, leaving 6 bases unmatched. The CDR3 is made up of 15 amino acids. This CDR3 reads CASSMDRGDYNEQFF. In DNA form, the CDR3 reads TGTGCCAGCAGTATGGACAGGGGCGATTACAATGAGCAGTTCTTC.

This rearrangement joins TRBV11-2 to TRBJ2-1; 10 bases map to TRBD1. Germline V gene data show CDR1 as SGHAT and CDR2 as FQNNGV. This CDR3 is 16 amino acids long. Trimming removed 6 bases from V and 4 bases from J; junction bases left unmatched: 9. The CDR3 loop reads CASSLAGQGLYNEQFF. The CDR3 DNA reads TGTGCCAGCAGTCTGGCGGGACAGGGGCTTTACAATGAGCAGTTCTTC.

V is TRBV11-1 and J is TRBJ2-3; D gene unclear. The CDR3 has 15 amino acids. CDR1 and CDR2 (germline): SGHAT, FQDESV (reference sequence). Trimming took off 6 bases at V and 0 bases at J, with 13 bases between the two ends. Here the CDR3 DNA reads TGTGCCAGCAGTTCTGAGGCACGTAGCACAGATACGCAGTATTTT. Translation: CASSSEARSTDTQYF.

The chain carries TRBV5-1 and TRBJ2-2; D not certain. V dropped 0 bases and J dropped 5 bases, with 5 bases sitting between them. CDR3 length: 13 amino acids. Germline V lookup: CDR1 SGHRS, CDR2 YFSETQ. CDR3 bases: TGCGCCAGCAGCTTGGCAGTTACCGGGGAGCTGTTTTTT. This translates into CASSLAVTGELFF.

This clone was counted only a few times. CDR3 bases: TGTGCCATCAGGGGACAGGTGAACACTGAAGCTTTCTTT. It yields the protein CAIRGQVNTEAFF. The chain is built from TRBV10-3 and TRBJ1-1, with 8 nucleotides matching TRBD1. Germline V gene data show CDR1 as ENHRY and CDR2 as SYGVKD. The CDR3 sequence is 13 residues long. V was pared by 6 bases and J by 0 bases, with 0 bases of the junction left unmatched.

This sequence joins TRBV2 and TRBJ2-1; D remains ambiguous. The CDR3 sequence is 15 residues long. V shed 3 bases and J shed 6 bases, with 15 bases lying between them. Germline assignment: CDR1 SNHLY and CDR2 FYNNEI. The CDR3 DNA reads TGTGCCAGCAGTGAGGGCTCCCGGTTCATCAATGAGCAGTTCTTC. Residues: CASSEGSRFINEQFF.

This clone was observed a few times. J is TRBJ2-3 and V is TRBV27; D unresolved. The germline CDR1 and CDR2 sequences are MNHEY and SMNVEV (reference sequence). The CDR3 covers 15 residues. V was shortened by 1 base and J by 0 bases, with 8 bases between the two germline ends. The chain's CDR3 is CASSLYSGSTDTQYF. CDR3 nucleotide sequence: TGTGCCAGCAGTTTATATTCCGGAAGCACAGATACGCAGTATTTT.

The sample holds a few counts of this clone. This sequence joins TRBV12-3 or TRBV12-4 and TRBJ1-1, with D possibly being TRBD1 (6 bases). This CDR3 spans 13 amino acids. Trimming stripped 11 bases from V and 10 bases from J, with 23 bases between. This CDR3 reads CASYRALNQGAFF. The CDR3 nucleotides are TGTGCCTCCTACAGGGCCCTCAATCAAGGAGCTTTCTTT.

In this sample, this clone turned up a few times. The chain links TRBV6-5 to TRBJ1-3; 7 bases match TRBD1. The CDR3 covers 17 residues. Germline lookup yields CDR1 MNHEY and CDR2 SVGAGI. After removal of 0 bases from V and 0 bases from J, the junction contained 5 bases not matched to a gene. DNA of the CDR3: TGTGCCAGCAGTTACTCGAGGGACAGTGCCTCTGGAAACACCATATATTTT. Its translation: CASSYSRDSASGNTIYF.